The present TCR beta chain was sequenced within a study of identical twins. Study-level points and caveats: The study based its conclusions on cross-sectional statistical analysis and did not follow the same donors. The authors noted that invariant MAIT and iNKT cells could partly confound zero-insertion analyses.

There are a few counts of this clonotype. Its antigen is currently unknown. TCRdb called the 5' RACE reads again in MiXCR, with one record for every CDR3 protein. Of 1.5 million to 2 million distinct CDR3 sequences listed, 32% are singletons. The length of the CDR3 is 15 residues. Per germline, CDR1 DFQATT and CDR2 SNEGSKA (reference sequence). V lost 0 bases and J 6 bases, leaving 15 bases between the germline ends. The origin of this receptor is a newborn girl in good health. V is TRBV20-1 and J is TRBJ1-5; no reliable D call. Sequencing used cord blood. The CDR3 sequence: CSARDFRVLGQPQHF. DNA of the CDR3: TGCAGTGCTAGAGATTTTCGGGTGTTGGGTCAGCCCCAGCATTTT.